The next 17 T cell receptor beta chains were all read from a single sample in a study of CD8 T cells in Susac syndrome. After extraction with the RNeasy kit, about 0.45 to 1 ug of the RNA was reverse transcribed using random hexamers. A single record per CDR3 protein comes from TCRdb applying MiXCR to the immunoSEQ multiplex PCR reads. The sample includes around 180,000 distinct CDR3 sequences, roughly 94% seen only once; the top ten take 0.1% to 0.13%. Material: CD4+ T cells from PBMCs. All receptors come from a human donor with Susac syndrome.

This clonotype was counted a single time. This chain uses TRBV4-1 with TRBJ2-7; 7 nucleotides agree with TRBD2. Per germline, CDR1 MGHRA and CDR2 YSYEKL. The CDR3 covers 16 residues. V lost 1 base and J lost 6; bases outside the gene matches: 12. This CDR3 is CASSQAAGLVLSEQYF. The CDR3 nucleotides are TGCGCCAGCAGCCAAGCGGCAGGACTAGTCCTTTCCGAGCAGTACTTC.

The V call is TRBV29-1, the J call TRBJ1-2, with 7 bases identical to TRBD1. The CDR3 consists of 14 residues. J was trimmed by 3 bases and V by 5 bases; bases with no gene match: 9. Germline V gives CDR1 SQVTM, CDR2 ANQGSEA. CDR3 nucleotide sequence: TGCAGCGTTAAAACGACAGGGATATACTATGGCTACACCTTC. Its protein product is CSVKTTGIYYGYTF.

This chain joins TRBV5-1 and TRBJ1-2; possibly TRBD1 for D (5 bases). The V gene lost 0 bases and the J gene lost 5 bases, with 14 bases spanning the gap. The CDR3 is 15 residues long. The V gene's germline CDR1 is SGHRS and CDR2 YFSETQ. CDR3 nucleotides: TGCGCCAGCAGCTTGGAGGGGCGTCTACTTTATGGCTACACCTTC. Translating gives CASSLEGRLLYGYTF.

The V gene is TRBV14, the J gene TRBJ2-1, with D perhaps given as TRBD1 or TRBD2 (5 bases each). Trimming left V 1 base short and J 8 bases short, with 12 bases between. This CDR3 comprises 14 residues. Germline CDR1 is SGHDN and CDR2 is FVKESK. The CDR3 reads CASSQGHRGHEQFF. In nucleotides, the CDR3 is TGTGCCAGCAGCCAAGGCCACCGGGGCCATGAGCAGTTCTTC. The full variable domain, completed using reference TRBV14 and TRBJ2-1, is EAGVTQFPSHSVIEKGQTVTLRCDPISGHDNLYWYRRVMGKEIKFLLHFVKESKQDESGMPNNRFLAERTGGTYSTLKVQPAELEDSGVYFCASSQGHRGHEQFFGPGTRLTVL.

The chain uses TRBV29-1 and TRBJ2-3; 15 bases fit TRBD2. The CDR3 sequence is 16 residues long. CDR1 is SQVTM and CDR2 is ANQGSEA in the germline V gene. V shed 7 bases, J shed 4 bases, and the junction held 9 bases outside the gene matches. DNA of the CDR3: TGCAGCGCTCTCGGACTAGCGGGGGGGGGTGCAGATACGCAGTATTTT. This encodes CSALGLAGGGADTQYF.

This chain connects TRBV20-1 to TRBJ1-5, with 11 bases identical to TRBD1. The CDR3 runs 15 residues. With 3 bases clipped from V and 5 bases from J, the junction kept 6 bases outside the gene matches. Germline-derived CDR1 and CDR2 are DFQATT and SNEGSKA (reference sequence). The CDR3 DNA sequence: TGCAGTGCTAGCGGACGGACAGGGGGCCATCAGCCCCAGCATTTT. This sequence encodes CSASGRTGGHQPQHF.

The chain couples TRBV9 to TRBJ1-2, with TRBD1 identical over 11 bases. The length of the CDR3 is 14 residues. Germline values: CDR1 SGDLS, CDR2 YYNGEE. V was clipped by 3 bases and J by 7 bases; unmatched bases: 5. Here the CDR3 DNA reads TGTGCCAGCAGCGCAGGACAGGGGGCGCGTGGCTACACCTTC. Its translation: CASSAGQGARGYTF.

The chain uses TRBV29-1 and TRBJ2-4; 7 positions agree with TRBD1. The length of the CDR3 is 14 residues. V gave up 6 bases and J gave up 0 bases; unmatched junction bases: 5. From germline, CDR1 is SQVTM and CDR2 ANQGSEA. The CDR3 loop is CSVRGQIAKNIQYF. Here the CDR3 DNA reads TGCAGCGTAAGGGGACAGATAGCCAAAAACATTCAGTACTTC.

The chain employs TRBV24-1 and TRBJ2-3; possibly TRBD1 or TRBD2 for D (5 bases each). CDR1 is KGHDR and CDR2 is SFDVKD in the germline V gene. The CDR3 is made up of 14 amino acids. The ends were cut back, 4 bases at V and 3 bases at J, with 10 bases in the middle. In DNA form, the CDR3 reads TGTGCCACCAGTGACCGTGGGACGACAGATACGCAGTATTTT. It translates to CATSDRGTTDTQYF.

The chain joins TRBV12-3 or TRBV12-4 to TRBJ1-4; tentatively, D is TRBD1 (6 bases). The CDR3 covers 15 residues. Trimming removed 5 bases at V and 7 bases at J, with 17 bases between. The CDR3 is CASSTGQTNPEKLFF. In DNA form, the CDR3 reads TGTGCCAGCAGTACAGGACAGACAAATCCTGAAAAACTGTTTTTT.

The rearrangement links TRBV30 to TRBJ2-5, with unresolved D. Germline V gives CDR1 GTSNPN, CDR2 SVGIG (reference sequence). This CDR3 has 11 residues. Trimming took off 0 bases at V and 4 bases at J, with 3 bases between the two ends. CDR3 amino acids: CAWSVGETQYF. CDR3 in DNA: TGTGCCTGGAGTGTCGGAGAGACCCAGTACTTC.

J is TRBJ2-7 and V is TRBV10-3, with D hard to call. Deletions cut 0 bases from V and 9 bases from J, with 9 bases between. Germline CDR1 reads ENHRY; CDR2 reads SYGVKD. This CDR3 comprises 12 residues. The chain's CDR3 is CAISESQAAQYF. The CDR3 coding sequence is TGTGCCATCAGTGAGTCTCAGGCCGCGCAGTACTTC.

The V and J genes are TRBV2 and TRBJ2-7; the match to TRBD1 covers 7 bases. CDR1 is SNHLY and CDR2 is FYNNEI in the germline V gene. The J segment lost 1 base and the V segment lost 11 bases, leaving 8 bases of the junction unmatched. The CDR3 has 13 residues. This CDR3 reads CAYRQGLSYEQYF. The CDR3 DNA reads TGTGCCTACCGACAGGGCCTTTCCTACGAGCAGTACTTC.

The chain combines TRBV6-5 with TRBJ2-7; D might be TRBD2 (7 bases). In germline, CDR1 is MNHEY, CDR2 SVGAGI. This CDR3 comprises 18 residues. V was clipped by 2 bases and J by 1 base, with 21 bases between them. The CDR3 bases are TGTGCCAGCAGTTACCCCAGCGGGGTGGCGGGGGCTTCCTACGAGCAGTACTTC. This sequence encodes CASSYPSGVAGASYEQYF.

The CDR3 DNA reads TGTGCCAGTTTCGCTAGCGGGGGATACAATGAGCAGTTCTTC. Protein product: CASFASGGYNEQFF. J is TRBJ2-1 and V is TRBV7-9; 10 bases align to TRBD2. The germline CDR1 and CDR2 sequences are SEHNR and FQNEAQ (reference sequence). V lost 9 bases and J lost 4; bases outside the gene matches: 6. The CDR3 runs 14 residues.

The chain recombines TRBV12-3 or TRBV12-4 with TRBJ2-7; D is perhaps TRBD2 (6 bases). With 7 bases removed from V and 4 bases from J, the gap between germline ends came to 20 bases. This CDR3 contains 15 residues. The CDR3 protein is CASTRSGGKGYEQYF. In nucleotides, the CDR3 is TGTGCCAGCACCCGATCCGGGGGAAAAGGGTACGAGCAGTACTTC.

The table lists this clonotype with a few counts. The chain recombines TRBV25-1 with TRBJ2-1; a possible D gene is TRBD2 (5 bases). Trimming shortened V by 3 bases and J by 2 bases, and 8 bases separated the two germline ends. CDR3 length equals 14 residues. The germline V gene encodes CDR1 MGHDK and CDR2 SYGVNS. In DNA form, the CDR3 reads TGTGCCAGCAGTGAGTTGGGAGCCTACAATGAGCAGTTCTTC. This encodes CASSELGAYNEQFF.